This T cell receptor beta chain was obtained from a study of PD-L1 blockade in urothelial cancer. Background on the study: Atezolizumab (1,200 mg intravenously every 3 weeks) began around 2014 for patients. Blood analysis occurred 3 weeks (second dose) and 6 weeks after treatment start.

There were between 1 and 8 samples from each patient, taken pretreatment and on-treatment. The CDR3 length is 15 residues. Trimming left V 5 bases short and J 10 bases short, with 18 bases between. The germline CDR1 and CDR2 sequences are LGHNA and YNFKEQ. Assay: immunoSEQ multiplex PCR; the TCRdb copy retains only in-frame clones and omits some. The table records 85,000 to 100,000 clones, more than 85% of them present only once. The J gene is TRBJ1-6, the V gene TRBV4-2; no definite D call. This specimen was PBMCs, taken around atezolizumab (anti-PD-L1) treatment. The receptor was derived from a man in his sixties with urothelial cancer. CDR3 nucleotide sequence: TGTGCCAGCAGCGAAGCCTCCGGAGATCGATCACCCCTCCACTTT. Protein sequence: CASSEASGDRSPLHF.